These 15 T cell receptor beta chains were sequenced from one sample in a study of cytomegalovirus exposure and HLA in healthy donors. With 60 Vbeta and 13 Jbeta primers, the PCR was carried out. Libraries were prepared by immunoSEQ multiplex PCR; TCRdb keeps only in-frame clonotypes and omits some of them. The sample contains about 100,000 clones, around 70% of which appear only once. The sample consisted of PBMCs. The receptors here all came from a man aged 40-49 years in good health and CMV-seropositive.

The chain links TRBV7-2 to TRBJ1-2; 8 bases fit TRBD1. The CDR3 is 16 amino acids. The V gene's germline CDR1 is SGHTA and CDR2 FQGNSA. The V segment lost 0 bases and the J segment 3 bases; nucleotides outside the gene matches: 6. The CDR3 loop is CASSLATGGVYYGYTF. CDR3 nucleotide sequence: TGTGCCAGCAGCTTAGCAACAGGGGGGGTGTACTATGGCTACACCTTC.

This chain joins TRBV5-1 and TRBJ1-5, with unresolved D. Germline CDR1 is SGHRS and CDR2 is YFSETQ. Trimming removed 1 base from V and 5 bases from J, with 7 bases in between. The CDR3 has 13 residues. This chain's CDR3 is CASSLNPDQPQHF. The CDR3 nucleotides read TGCGCCAGCAGCTTGAATCCCGATCAGCCCCAGCATTTT.

This clone came up once. The CDR3 DNA sequence: TGTGCCAGCGCAACCGGGACAGGGAATAACTATGGCTACACCTTC. This translates into CASATGTGNNYGYTF. The V call is TRBV6-6, the J call TRBJ1-2; 9 bases agree with TRBD1. This CDR3 has 15 amino acids. With V trimmed by 8 bases and J by 1 base, 8 bases remained unmatched. CDR1 is MNHNY, CDR2 SVGAGI, per germline (reference sequence).

V gene TRBV15 combines with J gene TRBJ2-1, with 8 positions matching TRBD2. This CDR3 contains 15 residues. Trimming took 5 bases from V and 6 from J; bases not matched to a gene: 9. CDR1 LNHNV and CDR2 YYDKDF come from the germline V gene (reference sequence). CDR3 residues: CATSLPLAALNEQFF. The CDR3 nucleotides are TGTGCCACCAGCCTACCACTAGCGGCACTCAATGAGCAGTTCTTC.

The rearrangement joins TRBV7-2 to TRBJ2-7, with 7 bases lining up with TRBD2. The length of the CDR3 is 13 residues. Germline V gives CDR1 SGHTA, CDR2 FQGNSA. After removal of 5 bases from V and 4 bases from J, the junction contained 5 bases not matched to a gene. Here the CDR3 DNA reads TGTGCCAGCAGCCCCACGCGGGAGTACGAGCAGTACTTC. It encodes CASSPTREYEQYF. The variable domain in full, completed from reference TRBV7-2 and TRBJ2-7, reads GAGVSQSPSNKVTEKGKDVELRCDPISGHTALYWYRQSLGQGLEFLIYFQGNSAPDKSGLPSDRFSAERTGGSVSTLTIQRTQQEDSAVYLCASSPTREYEQYFGPGTRLTVT.

The genes are TRBV18 and TRBJ2-3, with D possibly TRBD2 on 6 matching bases. V lost 5 bases, J lost 0 bases, and 12 bases lay in between. The CDR3 sequence is 15 residues long. Germline CDR1 is KGHSH and CDR2 is LQKENI. The CDR3, as DNA: TGTGCCAGCTCATCGGACTACTCCAGCACAGATACGCAGTATTTT. It is translated as CASSSDYSSTDTQYF.

This clone has a handful of counts. The chain uses TRBV4-1 and TRBJ2-1; D ambiguous. The germline V gene has CDR1 MGHRA and CDR2 YSYEKL. This CDR3 is built from 15 residues. Trimming left V 4 bases short and J 5 bases short, with 15 bases between. CDR3: CASSRGSTWNNEQFF. The CDR3 DNA is TGCGCCAGCAGCCGAGGTAGTACGTGGAACAATGAGCAGTTCTTC.

The chain combines TRBV5-1 with TRBJ2-5; 7 nucleotides agree with TRBD2. The assigned J gene may be wrong: the sequence end matches TRBJ2-7 better. This CDR3 has 15 residues. The germline V gene encodes CDR1 SGHRS and CDR2 YFSETQ. The DNA of the CDR3 is TGCGCCAGCAGCTTGGAAGGCGGGAGCGGGTACGAGCAGTACTTC. Amino acids: CASSLEGGSGYEQYF.

This clone was counted between two and nine times. The rearrangement uses TRBV5-1 and TRBJ2-7; the D gene is possibly TRBD1 (6 bases). In germline, CDR1 is SGHRS, CDR2 YFSETQ. The CDR3 consists of 15 residues. The V gene lost 4 bases and the J gene lost 0 bases, with 14 bases spanning the gap. The CDR3 spells CASSVTGTYSYEQYF. The CDR3 region has the DNA TGCGCCAGCAGCGTTACCGGGACATACTCCTACGAGCAGTACTTC.

The J gene is TRBJ2-3, the V gene TRBV7-9; 11 bases map to TRBD2. The trim removed 3 bases at V and 9 bases at J, leaving 8 bases unmatched. The CDR3 covers 15 residues. Germline V gene data show CDR1 as SEHNR and CDR2 as FQNEAQ (reference sequence). The CDR3 protein is CASSFALAGGDTQYF. The CDR3 region has the DNA TGTGCCAGCAGCTTCGCTCTAGCGGGAGGCGACACGCAGTATTTT. Full variable domain (outside the CDR3, taken from reference TRBV7-9 and TRBJ2-3): DTGVSQNPRHKITKRGQNVTFRCDPISEHNRLYWYRQTLGQGPEFLTYFQNEAQLEKSRLLSDRFSAERPKGSFSTLEIQRTEQGDSAMYLCASSFALAGGDTQYFGPGTRLTVL.

V gene TRBV5-6 combines with J gene TRBJ2-1; 7 positions agree with TRBD2. The CDR3 is 15 amino acids. The V gene's germline CDR1 is SGHDT and CDR2 YYEEEE. V trimming: 1 base; J trimming: 5 bases; junction bases outside the gene matches: 6. This CDR3 reads CASSLPAGDHNEQFF. The CDR3 region has the DNA TGTGCCAGCAGCTTGCCGGCGGGAGACCACAATGAGCAGTTCTTC.

As regards this clone: Other DNA sequences in the same sample also yield this CDR3. This sequence joins TRBV30 and TRBJ1-5; no firm D call. Trimming took off 3 bases at V and 4 bases at J, with 10 bases between the two ends. The CDR3 has 13 residues. Germline CDR1 and CDR2: GTSNPN and SVGIG (reference sequence). CDR3 nucleotides: TGTGCCTGGAGCGCCGGCGGTAATCAGCCCCAGCATTTT. Its protein is CAWSAGGNQPQHF.

The V call is TRBV20-1, the J call TRBJ1-2; D gene uncertain. This CDR3 region has 11 residues. The germline V and J ends were trimmed by 5 bases and 2 bases, with 6 bases remaining between them. CDR1 and CDR2 from the germline V gene are DFQATT and SNEGSKA (reference sequence). The CDR3 here is CSADTNYGYTF. CDR3 sequence (DNA): TGCAGTGCTGATACAAACTATGGCTACACCTTC.

V is TRBV5-5 and J is TRBJ1-2; 7 bases fit TRBD1. The germline CDR1 and CDR2 sequences are SGHKS and YYEKEE (reference sequence). V was pared by 4 bases and J by 5 bases, with 11 bases of the junction left unmatched. The CDR3 consists of 15 residues. Here the CDR3 DNA reads TGTGCCAGCAGCGCTGGGACAGCCCTGGGGTATGGCTACACCTTC. This codes for CASSAGTALGYGYTF.

The J gene is TRBJ2-7, the V gene TRBV5-1; TRBD1 is a possible D gene (5 bases). The CDR3 loop spans 14 amino acids. The V gene lost 0 bases and the J gene lost 3 bases, with 10 bases spanning the gap. CDR1 SGHRS and CDR2 YFSETQ come from the germline V gene. The CDR3: CASSLEGQNYEQYF. DNA for the CDR3: TGCGCCAGCAGCTTGGAGGGGCAGAACTACGAGCAGTACTTC.